A single sample is the source of the 9 T cell receptor beta chains below, sequenced in a study of OX40 agonist ivuxolimab in advanced cancers. The assay was immunoSEQ multiplex PCR, and TCRdb's table has in-frame clones only and misses some. The repertoire holds 100,000 to 140,000 clones, with more than 85% as singletons. Sample: CD4+ or CD8+ T cells sorted from blood, taken in a trial of the OX40 agonist ivuxolimab. These receptors were obtained from an adult with an advanced solid tumor such as melanoma, head and neck, liver or kidney cancer.

V is TRBV12-5 and J is TRBJ1-5; 7 nucleotides agree with TRBD1. The CDR3 loop spans 14 amino acids. CDR1 and CDR2 from the germline V gene are LGHNT and FRNRAP. The trim removed 3 bases at V and 1 base at J, leaving 0 bases unmatched. CDR3 loop: CASGLGGSNQPQHF. CDR3 DNA: TGTGCTAGTGGTTTAGGGGGCAGCAATCAGCCCCAGCATTTT.

The chain couples TRBV28 to TRBJ2-7, with 9 bases aligning to TRBD2. CDR1 and CDR2 (germline): MDHEN, SYDVKM. After removal of 6 bases from V and 2 bases from J, the junction contained 11 bases not matched to a gene. The CDR3 totals 16 residues. CDR3: CASSPTALAGTYEQYF. The CDR3 DNA reads TGTGCCAGCAGCCCCACTGCACTAGCGGGTACCTACGAGCAGTACTTC.

As to this clone: One end of the junction varies from germline; a read error may be responsible. This rearrangement joins TRBV18 to TRBJ1-3; D gene ambiguous. Per germline, CDR1 KGHSH and CDR2 LQKENI. The CDR3 consists of 14 residues. The CDR3 loop is CASSPPNSGTTIYF. CDR3 DNA: TGTGCCAGCTCACCGCCGAACTCTGGAACCACCATATATTTT.

The rearrangement links TRBV5-1 to TRBJ2-2; D might be TRBD1 or TRBD2, each matching 6 bases. This CDR3 region has 15 residues. CDR1 is SGHRS and CDR2 is YFSETQ in the germline V gene. The ends were cut back, 2 bases at V and 8 bases at J, with 16 bases in the middle. The CDR3: CASSFPGGREGELFF. CDR3 in DNA: TGCGCCAGCAGCTTCCCTGGGGGGCGAGAGGGGGAGCTGTTTTTT.

The chain is built from TRBV6-5 and TRBJ2-2; TRBD2 aligns across 11 bases. The CDR3 loop spans 15 amino acids. CDR1 and CDR2 from the germline V gene are MNHEY and SVGAGI. V was clipped by 7 bases and J by 5 bases; unmatched bases: 6. The CDR3 is CASTYSGRGTGELFF. DNA of the CDR3: TGTGCCAGCACCTATAGCGGGAGGGGTACCGGGGAGCTGTTTTTT.

The chain employs TRBV6-1 and TRBJ2-7, with 10 bases fitting TRBD2. After removal of 6 bases from V and 4 bases from J, the junction contained 6 bases not matched to a gene. This CDR3 has 14 residues. CDR1 and CDR2 from the germline V gene are MNHNS and SASEGT. DNA of the CDR3: TGTGCCAGCAGCCTTGGACTAGCGGATTACGAGCAGTACTTC. It translates to CASSLGLADYEQYF.

The chain carries TRBV11-2 and TRBJ2-2; the D gene could be TRBD1 or TRBD2 (5 bases each). The CDR3 has 17 residues. From germline, CDR1 is SGHAT and CDR2 FQNNGV. The germline V and J ends were trimmed by 5 bases and 4 bases, with 20 bases remaining between them. CDR3: CASSPPRAGRITGELFF. As DNA, the CDR3 is TGTGCCAGCAGCCCACCGAGGGCAGGGCGGATCACCGGGGAGCTGTTTTTT.

The rearrangement uses TRBV19 and TRBJ2-5; 9 positions agree with TRBD1. V was clipped by 4 bases and J by 2 bases; unmatched bases: 2. Germline assignment: CDR1 LNHDA and CDR2 SQIVND (reference sequence). CDR3 length equals 14 residues. The CDR3 DNA reads as TGTGCCAGTAGTACCGGGACAGGGCAAGAGACCCAGTACTTC. Its translation is CASSTGTGQETQYF.

V gene TRBV6-1 combines with J gene TRBJ2-7; 11 bases map to TRBD2. After removal of 5 bases from V and 3 bases from J, the junction contained 6 bases not matched to a gene. Germline lookup yields CDR1 MNHNS and CDR2 SASEGT. CDR3 length: 15 residues. CDR3 sequence (DNA): TGTGCCAGCAGTTCTACTAGCGGGGGATACTACGAGCAGTACTTC. It translates to CASSSTSGGYYEQYF.